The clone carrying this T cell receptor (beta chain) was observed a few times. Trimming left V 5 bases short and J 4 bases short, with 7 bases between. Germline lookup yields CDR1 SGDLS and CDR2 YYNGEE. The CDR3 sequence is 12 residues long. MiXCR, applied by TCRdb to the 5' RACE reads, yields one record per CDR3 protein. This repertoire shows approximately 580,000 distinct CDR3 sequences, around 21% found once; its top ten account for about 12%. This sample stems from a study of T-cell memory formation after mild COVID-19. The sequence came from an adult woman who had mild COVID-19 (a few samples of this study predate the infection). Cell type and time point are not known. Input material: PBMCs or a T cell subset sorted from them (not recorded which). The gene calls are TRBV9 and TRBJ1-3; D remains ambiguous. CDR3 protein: CASSMSGNTIYF. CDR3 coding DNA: TGTGCCAGCAGTATGTCCGGAAACACCATATATTTT. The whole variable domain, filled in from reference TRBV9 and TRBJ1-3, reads DSGVTQTPKHLITATGQRVTLRCSPRSGDLSVYWYQQSLDQGLQFLIQYYNGEERAKGNILERFSAQQFPDLHSELNLSSLELGDSALYFCASSMSGNTIYFGEGSWLTVV.